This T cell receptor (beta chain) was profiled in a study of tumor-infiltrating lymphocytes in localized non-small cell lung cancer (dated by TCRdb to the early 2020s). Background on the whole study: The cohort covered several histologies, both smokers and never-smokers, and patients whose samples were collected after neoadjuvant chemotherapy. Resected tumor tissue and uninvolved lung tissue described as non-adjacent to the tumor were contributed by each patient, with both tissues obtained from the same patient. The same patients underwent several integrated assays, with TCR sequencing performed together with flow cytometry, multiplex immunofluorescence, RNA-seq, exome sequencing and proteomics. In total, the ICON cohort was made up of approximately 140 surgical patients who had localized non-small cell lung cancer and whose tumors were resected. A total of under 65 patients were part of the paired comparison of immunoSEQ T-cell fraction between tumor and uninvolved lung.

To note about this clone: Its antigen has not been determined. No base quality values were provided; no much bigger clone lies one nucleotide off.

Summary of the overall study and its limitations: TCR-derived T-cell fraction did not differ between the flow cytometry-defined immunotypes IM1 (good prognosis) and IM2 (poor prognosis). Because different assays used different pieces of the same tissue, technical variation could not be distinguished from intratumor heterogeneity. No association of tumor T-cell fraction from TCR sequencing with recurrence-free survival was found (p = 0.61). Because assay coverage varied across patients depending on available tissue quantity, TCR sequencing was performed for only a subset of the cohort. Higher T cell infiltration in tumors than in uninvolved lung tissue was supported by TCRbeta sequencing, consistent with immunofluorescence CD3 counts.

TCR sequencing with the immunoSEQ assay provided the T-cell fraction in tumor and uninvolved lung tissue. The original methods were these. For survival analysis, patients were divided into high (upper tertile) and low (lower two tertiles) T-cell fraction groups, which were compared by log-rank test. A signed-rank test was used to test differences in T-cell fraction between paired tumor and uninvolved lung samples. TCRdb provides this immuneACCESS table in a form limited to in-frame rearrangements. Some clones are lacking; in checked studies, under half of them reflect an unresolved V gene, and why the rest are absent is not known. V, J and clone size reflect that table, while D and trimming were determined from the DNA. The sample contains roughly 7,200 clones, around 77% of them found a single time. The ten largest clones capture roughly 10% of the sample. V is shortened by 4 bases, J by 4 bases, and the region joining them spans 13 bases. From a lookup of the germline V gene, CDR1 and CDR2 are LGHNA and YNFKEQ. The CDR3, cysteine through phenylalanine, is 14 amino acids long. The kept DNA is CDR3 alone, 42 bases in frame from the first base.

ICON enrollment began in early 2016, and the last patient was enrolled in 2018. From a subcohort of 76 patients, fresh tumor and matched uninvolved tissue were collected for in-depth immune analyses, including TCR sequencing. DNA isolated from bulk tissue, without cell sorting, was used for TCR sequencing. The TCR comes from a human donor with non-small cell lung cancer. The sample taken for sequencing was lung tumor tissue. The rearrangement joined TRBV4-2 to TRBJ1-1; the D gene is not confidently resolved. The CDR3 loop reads CASSRREGSTEAFF. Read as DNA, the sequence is TGTGCCAGCAGCCGCCGAGAGGGTAGCACTGAAGCTTTCTTT.